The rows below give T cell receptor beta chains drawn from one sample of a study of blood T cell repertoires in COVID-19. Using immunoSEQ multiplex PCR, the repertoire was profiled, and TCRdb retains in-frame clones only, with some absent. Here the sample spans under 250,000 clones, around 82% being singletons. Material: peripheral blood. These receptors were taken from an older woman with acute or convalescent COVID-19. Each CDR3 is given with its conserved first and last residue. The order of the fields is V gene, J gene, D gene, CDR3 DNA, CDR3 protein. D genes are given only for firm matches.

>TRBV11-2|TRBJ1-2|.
TGTGCCAGCCTCCCCTCACAGGCTGCCTATGGCTACACCTTC
CASLPSQAAYGYTF
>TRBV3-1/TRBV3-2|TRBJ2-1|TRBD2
TGTGCCAGCAGCCAAGACGGGGCGGGAGGCAATGAGCAGTTCTTC
CASSQDGAGGNEQFF
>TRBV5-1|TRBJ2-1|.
TGCGCCAGCAGCTGGACTCTCGGGGGTTACAATGAGCAGTTCTTC
CASSWTLGGYNEQFF
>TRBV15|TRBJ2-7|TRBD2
TGTGCCACCAGCAGTGGACTAGCGGGACGCGAGCAGTACTTC
CATSSGLAGREQYF
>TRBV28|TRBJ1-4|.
TGTGCCAGCAGTCTCGGACAAGGTTTAAAACTGTTTTTT
CASSLGQGLKLFF
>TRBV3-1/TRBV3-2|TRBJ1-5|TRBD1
TGTGCCAGCAGCCCGACAGGGGATAGCAATCAGCCCCAGCATTTT
CASSPTGDSNQPQHF
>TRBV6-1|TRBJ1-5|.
TGTGCCAGCAGTGAAGTACAGGGCCCCAATCAGCCCCAGCATTTT
CASSEVQGPNQPQHF
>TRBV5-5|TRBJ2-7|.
TGTGCCAGCAGCTTGCAACGGGAGAGGGACGAGCAGTACTTC
CASSLQRERDEQYF
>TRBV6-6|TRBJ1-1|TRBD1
TGTGCCAGCAGTGGCCCCGGGACAGCGAACACTGAAGCTTTCTTT
CASSGPGTANTEAFF
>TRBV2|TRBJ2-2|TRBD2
TGTGCCAGCACCAAACCTAGCGGAGGGACCGGGGAGCTGTTTTTT
CASTKPSGGTGELFF
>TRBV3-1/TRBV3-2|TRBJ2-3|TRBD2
TGTGCCAGCAGCCGACTCGGACTAGCGACCGATACGCAGTATTTT
CASSRLGLATDTQYF
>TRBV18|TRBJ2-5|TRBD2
TGTGCCAGCTCCCCTAGCGGGAGGGAGACCCAGTACTTC
CASSPSGRETQYF